What follows are 5 T cell receptor beta chains derived from one specimen sequenced in a study of beta chain features in type 1 diabetes. General study points: Among all four CD4+ subsets, Type 1 diabetes patients had TCRB CDR3s that were moderately but significantly shorter.

Expressed TCRB transcripts were sequenced because the isolated RNA had all been reverse transcribed beforehand. Sequencing used immunoSEQ multiplex PCR; TCRdb keeps in-frame clones, though not all of them. The data hold fewer than 110,000 clones, with 28% observed a single time. No antigen has been identified for these receptors. Sequenced material: central memory CD4+ T cells from blood. The source of these receptors is a woman aged 18-35 years with type 1 diabetes.

This clone showed up just a few times. The rearrangement uses TRBV5-1 and TRBJ1-1, with 7 bases matching TRBD1. The V segment lost 3 bases and the J segment 0 bases; nucleotides outside the gene matches: 2. CDR3 length equals 14 residues. The germline CDR1 and CDR2 sequences are SGHRS and YFSETQ. The CDR3 DNA sequence: TGCGCCAGCAGCTCGGGACAGTTGAACACTGAAGCTTTCTTT. Encoded protein: CASSSGQLNTEAFF.

This clone was detected only a few times. V gene TRBV7-9 combines with J gene TRBJ1-4, with D perhaps matching TRBD1 (5 bases). V gave up 4 bases and J gave up 9 bases, with 12 bases separating them. CDR1 is SEHNR and CDR2 is FQNEAQ in the germline V gene (reference sequence). The CDR3 length is 13 residues. The CDR3 reads CASSSAGGKKLFF. DNA of the CDR3: TGTGCCAGCAGCTCCGCGGGGGGGAAAAAACTGTTTTTT.

This clone was recorded a few times. The chain carries TRBV7-8 and TRBJ1-2, with TRBD1 matching 10 bases. V shed 4 bases and J 4 bases; nucleotides not matched to a gene: 9. The CDR3 runs 16 residues. Germline V gives CDR1 SGHVS, CDR2 FQNEAQ. The CDR3 DNA is TGTGCCAGCAGCTCATCGGGACAGGGGATGAGCTATGGCTACACCTTC. Its translation is CASSSSGQGMSYGYTF.

V gene TRBV10-3 combines with J gene TRBJ1-1; TRBD1 might be the D (5 bases). Trimming took off 0 bases at V and 1 base at J, with 6 bases between the two ends. CDR1 ENHRY and CDR2 SYGVKD come from the germline V gene. This CDR3 contains 14 residues. CDR3 bases: TGTGCCATCAGTGAGTCGGGGGGGAACACTGAAGCTTTCTTT. This codes for CAISESGGNTEAFF.

This clone was seen a handful of times. The V and J genes are TRBV19 and TRBJ2-3, with TRBD1 matching over 11 bases. The V segment lost 5 bases and the J segment 6 bases; nucleotides outside the gene matches: 7. The CDR3 contains 15 residues. CDR1 and CDR2 from the germline V gene are LNHDA and SQIVND (reference sequence). This chain's CDR3 is CASSPGQGASDTQYF. DNA of the CDR3: TGTGCCAGTAGTCCCGGACAGGGGGCATCGGATACGCAGTATTTT.